This T cell receptor beta chain appears in the sequencing data of a study of control samples from healthy donors and cancer patients. Trimming took off 11 bases at V and 8 bases at J, with 10 bases between the two ends. There are 10 residues in the CDR3. The germline CDR1 and CDR2 sequences are WNHNN and SYGVQD (reference sequence). Sequencing used immunoSEQ multiplex PCR; TCRdb keeps in-frame clones, though not all of them. Among about 98,000 clones listed, almost 85% were seen once. Sequencing was done on a sample of blood. This clonotype was sampled from a man in his 60s in good health. This chain connects TRBV10-1 to TRBJ2-1; no reliable D call. The CDR3 DNA is TGCGCCCACCTGGGCGATGAGCAGTTCTTC. This gives the protein CAHLGDEQFF.